This is a list of T cell receptor beta chains from one sample in a study of identical twins. TCRdb called the 5' RACE reads again in MiXCR, with one record for every CDR3 protein. The table shows about 240,000 distinct CDR3 sequences, with approximately 10% occurring only once. The sequencing sample was made of memory T cells sorted from blood. All receptors come from a man aged 50 to 59 in good health. CDR3s include the opening cysteine and the closing phenylalanine or tryptophan. The order of the fields is V gene, clone size, D gene, J gene, CDR3 protein, CDR3 DNA. D genes are given only for firm matches. Clone size is stated in some rows and not others, as once, few, many or a class when expanded.

v_gene: TRBV7-2; abundance: many; d_gene: TRBD1; j_gene: TRBJ2-2; CDR3aa: CASSLYARGTGELFF; CDR3nt: TGTGCCAGCAGCTTATACGCCAGGGGGACCGGGGAGCTGTTTTTT
v_gene: TRBV24-1; abundance: NA; d_gene: TRBD1; j_gene: TRBJ2-5; CDR3aa: CATSDTGQGAGETQYF; CDR3nt: TGTGCCACCAGTGACACGGGACAGGGGGCCGGAGAGACCCAGTACTTC
v_gene: TRBV14; abundance: NA; d_gene: NA; j_gene: TRBJ2-5; CDR3aa: CASSQFAETQYF; CDR3nt: TGTGCCAGCAGCCAATTCGCAGAGACCCAGTACTTC
v_gene: TRBV5-1; abundance: many; d_gene: NA; j_gene: TRBJ2-4; CDR3aa: CASSLALVPAERSKNIQYF; CDR3nt: TGCGCCAGCAGCTTGGCCCTCGTGCCCGCAGAACGTAGCAAAAACATTCAGTACTTC
v_gene: TRBV6-1; abundance: few; d_gene: NA; j_gene: TRBJ1-5; CDR3aa: CASSPQRGTNQPQHF; CDR3nt: TGTGCCAGCAGCCCCCAGAGGGGCACCAATCAGCCCCAGCATTTT
v_gene: TRBV7-9; abundance: few; d_gene: NA; j_gene: TRBJ2-5; CDR3aa: CASSFDRGFQETQYF; CDR3nt: TGTGCCAGCAGCTTTGATAGGGGGTTCCAAGAGACCCAGTACTTC
v_gene: TRBV27; abundance: many; d_gene: NA; j_gene: TRBJ1-1; CDR3aa: CASAKQRQPGEAFF; CDR3nt: TGTGCCAGCGCTAAACAACGGCAGCCTGGTGAAGCTTTCTTT
v_gene: TRBV27; abundance: NA; d_gene: NA; j_gene: TRBJ2-7; CDR3aa: CASLLAEQYF; CDR3nt: TGTGCCAGTCTGCTAGCCGAGCAGTACTTC
v_gene: TRBV20-1; abundance: NA; d_gene: TRBD2; j_gene: TRBJ2-4; CDR3aa: CSAVLAGDLKNIQYF; CDR3nt: TGCAGTGCCGTACTAGCGGGGGACCTTAAAAACATTCAGTACTTC
v_gene: TRBV7-3; abundance: many; d_gene: NA; j_gene: TRBJ2-5; CDR3aa: CASSSIPEETQYF; CDR3nt: TGTGCCAGCAGCTCCATTCCCGAAGAGACCCAGTACTTC
v_gene: TRBV5-1; abundance: many; d_gene: TRBD1; j_gene: TRBJ2-1; CDR3aa: CASSSGTEKSNEQFF; CDR3nt: TGCGCCAGCAGCTCCGGGACAGAGAAAAGTAATGAGCAGTTCTTC
v_gene: TRBV6-1; abundance: NA; d_gene: TRBD1; j_gene: TRBJ2-5; CDR3aa: CASSRQGVGTQYF; CDR3nt: TGTGCCAGCAGTCGACAGGGAGTAGGGACCCAGTACTTC
v_gene: TRBV3-1; abundance: few; d_gene: TRBD2; j_gene: TRBJ2-2; CDR3aa: CASSQESGGAWTGELFF; CDR3nt: TGTGCCAGCAGCCAAGAATCGGGGGGGGCGTGGACCGGGGAGCTGTTTTTT
v_gene: TRBV5-6; abundance: few; d_gene: NA; j_gene: TRBJ2-1; CDR3aa: CASSLVGGNNEQFF; CDR3nt: TGTGCCAGCAGCTTGGTTGGGGGTAACAATGAGCAGTTCTTC
v_gene: TRBV7-2; abundance: many; d_gene: TRBD1; j_gene: TRBJ2-3; CDR3aa: CASRSGTGLDTQYF; CDR3nt: TGTGCCAGCAGATCCGGGACAGGGTTAGATACGCAGTATTTT
v_gene: TRBV20-1; abundance: NA; d_gene: NA; j_gene: TRBJ2-3; CDR3aa: CSARDGVTDTQYF; CDR3nt: TGCAGTGCTAGAGATGGGGTCACAGATACGCAGTATTTT
v_gene: TRBV20-1; abundance: many; d_gene: NA; j_gene: TRBJ2-3; CDR3aa: CSAAVFRGGTDTQYF; CDR3nt: TGCAGTGCTGCCGTTTTCCGGGGTGGCACAGATACGCAGTATTTT
v_gene: TRBV4-2; abundance: NA; d_gene: NA; j_gene: TRBJ1-1; CDR3aa: CASSQEVAGTEGTEAFF; CDR3nt: TGTGCCAGCAGCCAAGAAGTGGCAGGGACGGAGGGCACTGAAGCTTTCTTT
v_gene: TRBV11-2; abundance: NA; d_gene: NA; j_gene: TRBJ2-1; CDR3aa: CASSLFPGHPISNNEQFF; CDR3nt: TGTGCCAGCAGCTTATTTCCGGGACACCCGATAAGTAACAATGAGCAGTTCTTC
v_gene: TRBV5-1; abundance: NA; d_gene: TRBD2; j_gene: TRBJ2-5; CDR3aa: CASSSAGGSETQYF; CDR3nt: TGCGCCAGCAGCTCGGCGGGCGGGAGTGAGACCCAGTACTTC
v_gene: TRBV6-2/TRBV6-3; abundance: many; d_gene: NA; j_gene: TRBJ1-2; CDR3aa: CASSYSGLYYGYTF; CDR3nt: TGTGCCAGCAGTTACTCAGGCCTCTACTATGGCTACACCTTC
v_gene: TRBV30; abundance: few; d_gene: NA; j_gene: TRBJ2-5; CDR3aa: CAWSRGGMETQYF; CDR3nt: TGTGCCTGGAGCAGGGGGGGCATGGAGACCCAGTACTTC
v_gene: TRBV20-1; abundance: many; d_gene: NA; j_gene: TRBJ2-1; CDR3aa: CSALELGLSYNEQFF; CDR3nt: TGCAGTGCCCTAGAGTTGGGACTGTCCTACAATGAGCAGTTCTTC
v_gene: TRBV7-2; abundance: many; d_gene: NA; j_gene: TRBJ1-6; CDR3aa: CASSPSTAYNSPLHF; CDR3nt: TGTGCCAGCAGCCCATCGACGGCCTATAATTCACCCCTCCACTTT
v_gene: TRBV27; abundance: many; d_gene: NA; j_gene: TRBJ1-1; CDR3aa: CASSPRPGDTEAFF; CDR3nt: TGTGCCAGCAGTCCCCGGCCAGGGGACACTGAAGCTTTCTTT
v_gene: TRBV20-1; abundance: NA; d_gene: NA; j_gene: TRBJ2-3; CDR3aa: CSARDWLPEGARGTQYF; CDR3nt: TGCAGTGCTAGAGATTGGTTGCCGGAAGGGGCCCGAGGTACGCAGTATTTT
v_gene: TRBV28; abundance: NA; d_gene: NA; j_gene: TRBJ2-7; CDR3aa: CASTGRGTTPYEQYF; CDR3nt: TGTGCCAGCACTGGGCGTGGGACAACCCCCTACGAGCAGTACTTC
v_gene: TRBV12-3/TRBV12-4; abundance: many; d_gene: TRBD2; j_gene: TRBJ2-3; CDR3aa: CASSLGGLAGADTQYF; CDR3nt: TGTGCCAGCAGTTTGGGGGGACTAGCGGGAGCAGATACGCAGTATTTT
v_gene: TRBV11-3; abundance: NA; d_gene: TRBD2; j_gene: TRBJ2-3; CDR3aa: CASSPQVGASGGTQYF; CDR3nt: TGTGCCAGCAGCCCCCAAGTAGGGGCTAGCGGGGGTACGCAGTATTTT
v_gene: TRBV12-3/TRBV12-4; abundance: many; d_gene: NA; j_gene: TRBJ1-1; CDR3aa: CASSLALVRGGTEAFF; CDR3nt: TGTGCCAGCAGTTTAGCGCTGGTCAGGGGTGGCACTGAAGCTTTCTTT